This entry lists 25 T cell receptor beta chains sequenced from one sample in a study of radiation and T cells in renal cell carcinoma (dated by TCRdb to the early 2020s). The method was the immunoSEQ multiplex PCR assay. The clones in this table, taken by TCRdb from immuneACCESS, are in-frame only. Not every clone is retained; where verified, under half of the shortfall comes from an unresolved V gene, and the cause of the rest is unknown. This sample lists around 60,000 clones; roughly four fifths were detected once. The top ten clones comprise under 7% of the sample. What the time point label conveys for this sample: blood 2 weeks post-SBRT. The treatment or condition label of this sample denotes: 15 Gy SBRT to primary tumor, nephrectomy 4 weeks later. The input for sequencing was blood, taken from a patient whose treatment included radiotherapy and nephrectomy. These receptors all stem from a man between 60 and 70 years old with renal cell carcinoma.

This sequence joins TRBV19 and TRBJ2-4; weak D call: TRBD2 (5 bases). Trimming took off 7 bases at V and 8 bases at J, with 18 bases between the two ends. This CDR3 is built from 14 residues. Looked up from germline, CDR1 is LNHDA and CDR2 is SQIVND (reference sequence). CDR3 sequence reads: CASKAGPPEDIQYF. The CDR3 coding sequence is TGTGCCAGTAAGGCGGGTCCGCCGGAGGACATTCAGTACTTC.

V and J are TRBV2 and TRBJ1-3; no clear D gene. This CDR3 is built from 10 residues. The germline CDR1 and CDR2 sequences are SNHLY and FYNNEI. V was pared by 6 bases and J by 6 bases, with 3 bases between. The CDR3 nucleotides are TGTGCCAGCAGAGAAAACACCATATATTTT. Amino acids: CASRENTIYF.

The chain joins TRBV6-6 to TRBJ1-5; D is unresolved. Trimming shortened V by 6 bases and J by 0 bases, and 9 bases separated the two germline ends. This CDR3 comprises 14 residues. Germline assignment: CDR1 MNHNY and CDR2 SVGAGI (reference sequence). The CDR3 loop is CASRGGPSNQPQHF. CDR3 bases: TGTGCCAGCAGAGGAGGACCTAGCAATCAGCCCCAGCATTTT.

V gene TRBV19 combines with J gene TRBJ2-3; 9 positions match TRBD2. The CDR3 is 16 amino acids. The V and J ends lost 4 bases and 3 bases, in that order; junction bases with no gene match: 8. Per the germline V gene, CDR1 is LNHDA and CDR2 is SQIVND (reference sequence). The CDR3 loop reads CASSTQKTSGTDTQYF. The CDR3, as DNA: TGTGCCAGTAGTACACAAAAGACTAGCGGAACAGATACGCAGTATTTT.

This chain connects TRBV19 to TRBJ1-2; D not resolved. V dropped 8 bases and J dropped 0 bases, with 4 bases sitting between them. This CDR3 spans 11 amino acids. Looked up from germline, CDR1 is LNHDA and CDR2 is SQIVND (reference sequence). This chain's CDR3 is CASGTNYGYTF. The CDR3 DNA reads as TGTGCCAGTGGGACTAACTATGGCTACACCTTC.

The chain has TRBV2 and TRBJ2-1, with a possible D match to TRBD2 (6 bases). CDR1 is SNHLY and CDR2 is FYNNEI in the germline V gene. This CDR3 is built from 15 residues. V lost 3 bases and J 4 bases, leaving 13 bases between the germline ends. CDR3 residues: CASSESGRKYNEQFF. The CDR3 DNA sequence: TGTGCCAGCAGTGAGTCGGGGAGGAAGTACAATGAGCAGTTCTTC.

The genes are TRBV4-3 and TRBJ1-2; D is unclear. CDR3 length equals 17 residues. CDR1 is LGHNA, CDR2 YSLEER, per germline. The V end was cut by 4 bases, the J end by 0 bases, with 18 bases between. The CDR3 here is CASSPVLLDISNYGYTF. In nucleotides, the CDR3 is TGCGCCAGCAGCCCCGTCCTATTGGATATTTCTAACTATGGCTACACCTTC.

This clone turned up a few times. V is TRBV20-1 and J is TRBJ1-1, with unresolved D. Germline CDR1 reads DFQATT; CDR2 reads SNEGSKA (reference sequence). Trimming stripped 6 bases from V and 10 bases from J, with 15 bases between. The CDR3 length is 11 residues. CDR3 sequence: CSALRDWRAFF. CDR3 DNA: TGCAGTGCCCTAAGGGATTGGAGAGCTTTCTTT.

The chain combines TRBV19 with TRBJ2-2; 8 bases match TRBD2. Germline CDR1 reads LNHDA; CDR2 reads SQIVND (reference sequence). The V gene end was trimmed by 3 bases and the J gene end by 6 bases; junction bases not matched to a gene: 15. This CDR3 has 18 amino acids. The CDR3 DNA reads TGTGCCAGTAGTATTTCAATAGCGGGGAGCCCAGCGGCCGGGGAGCTGTTTTTT. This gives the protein CASSISIAGSPAAGELFF.

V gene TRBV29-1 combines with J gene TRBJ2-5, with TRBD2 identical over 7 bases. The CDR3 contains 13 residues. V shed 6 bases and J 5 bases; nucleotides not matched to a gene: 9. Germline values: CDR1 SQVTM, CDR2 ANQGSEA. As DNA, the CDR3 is TGCAGCGTCACACTTCGGGGGGACGAGACCCAGTACTTC. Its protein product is CSVTLRGDETQYF.

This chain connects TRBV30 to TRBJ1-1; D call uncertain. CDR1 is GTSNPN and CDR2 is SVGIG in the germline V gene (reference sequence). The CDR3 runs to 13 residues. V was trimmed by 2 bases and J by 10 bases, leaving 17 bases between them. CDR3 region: CAWSLERLGVAFF. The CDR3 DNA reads TGTGCCTGGAGTCTGGAGCGCTTAGGTGTAGCTTTCTTT.

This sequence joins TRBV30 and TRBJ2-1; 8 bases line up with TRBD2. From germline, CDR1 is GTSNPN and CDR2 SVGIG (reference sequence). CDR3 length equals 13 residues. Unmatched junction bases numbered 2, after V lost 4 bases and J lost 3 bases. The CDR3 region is CAWIAGSYNEQFF. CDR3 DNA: TGTGCCTGGATAGCGGGAAGCTACAATGAGCAGTTCTTC.

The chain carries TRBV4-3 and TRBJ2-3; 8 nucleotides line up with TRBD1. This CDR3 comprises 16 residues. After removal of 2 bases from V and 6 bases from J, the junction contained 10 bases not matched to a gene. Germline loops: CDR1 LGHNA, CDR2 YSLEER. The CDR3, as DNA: TGCGCCAGCAGCCAACTTCTCGGACAGGGCCCCGATACGCAGTATTTT. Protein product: CASSQLLGQGPDTQYF.

This CDR3 reads CASSLVGQGSYEQYF. The CDR3 DNA reads TGTGCCAGCAGCTTAGTGGGACAGGGCTCCTACGAGCAGTACTTC. J is TRBJ2-7 and V is TRBV7-2; 9 bases agree with TRBD1. The CDR3 has 15 residues. Germline lookup yields CDR1 SGHTA and CDR2 FQGNSA. With V trimmed by 1 base and J by 0 bases, 1 base remained unmatched.

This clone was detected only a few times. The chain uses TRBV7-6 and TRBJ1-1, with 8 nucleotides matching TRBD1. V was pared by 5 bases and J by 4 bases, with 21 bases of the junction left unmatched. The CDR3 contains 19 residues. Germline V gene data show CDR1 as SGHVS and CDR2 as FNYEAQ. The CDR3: CASSPRIWGQEKGGTEAFF. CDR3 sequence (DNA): TGTGCCAGCAGCCCCCGGATATGGGGACAGGAGAAGGGTGGCACTGAAGCTTTCTTT. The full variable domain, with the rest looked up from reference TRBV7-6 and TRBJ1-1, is GAGVSQSPRYKVTKRGQDVALRCDPISGHVSLYWYRQALGQGPEFLTYFNYEAQQDKSGLPNDRFSAERPEGSISTLTIQRTEQRDSAMYRCASSPRIWGQEKGGTEAFFGQGTRLTVV.

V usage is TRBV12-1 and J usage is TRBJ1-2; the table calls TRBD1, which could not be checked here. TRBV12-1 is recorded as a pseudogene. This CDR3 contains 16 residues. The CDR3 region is CASSSYRGPTNYGYTF. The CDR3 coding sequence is TGTGCCAGCAGCTCATACAGGGGCCCAACTAACTATGGCTACACCTTC.

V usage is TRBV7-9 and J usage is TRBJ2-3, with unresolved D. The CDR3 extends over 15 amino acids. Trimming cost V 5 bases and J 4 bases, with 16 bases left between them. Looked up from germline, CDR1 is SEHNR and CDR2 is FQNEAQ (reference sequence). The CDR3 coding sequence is TGTGCCAGCAGCCCCGGTGGGGTTAGGGCAGATACGCAGTATTTT. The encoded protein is CASSPGGVRADTQYF.

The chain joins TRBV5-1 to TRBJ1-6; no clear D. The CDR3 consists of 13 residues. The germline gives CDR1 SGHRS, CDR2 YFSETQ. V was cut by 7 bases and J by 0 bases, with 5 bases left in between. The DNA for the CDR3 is TGCGCCAGCGGTCCCTCCTATAATTCACCCCTCCACTTT. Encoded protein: CASGPSYNSPLHF.

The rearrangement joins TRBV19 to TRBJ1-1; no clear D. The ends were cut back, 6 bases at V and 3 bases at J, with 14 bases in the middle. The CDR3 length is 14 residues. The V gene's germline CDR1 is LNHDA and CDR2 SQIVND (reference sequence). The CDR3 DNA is TGTGCCAGTAGAAATAGGTTGTCGGACACTGAAGCTTTCTTT. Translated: CASRNRLSDTEAFF.

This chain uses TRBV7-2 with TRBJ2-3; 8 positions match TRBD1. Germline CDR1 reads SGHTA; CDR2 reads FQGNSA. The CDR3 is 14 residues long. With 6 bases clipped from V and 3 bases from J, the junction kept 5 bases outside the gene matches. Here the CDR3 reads CASRDRGGTDTQYF. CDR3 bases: TGTGCCAGCAGAGACAGGGGTGGGACAGATACGCAGTATTTT.

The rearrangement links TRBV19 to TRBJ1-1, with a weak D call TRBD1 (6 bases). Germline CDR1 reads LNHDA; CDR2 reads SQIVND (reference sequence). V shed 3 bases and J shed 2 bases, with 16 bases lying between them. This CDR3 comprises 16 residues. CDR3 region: CASSILQQGRNTEAFF. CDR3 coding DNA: TGTGCCAGTAGTATCCTTCAGCAGGGGAGAAACACTGAAGCTTTCTTT.

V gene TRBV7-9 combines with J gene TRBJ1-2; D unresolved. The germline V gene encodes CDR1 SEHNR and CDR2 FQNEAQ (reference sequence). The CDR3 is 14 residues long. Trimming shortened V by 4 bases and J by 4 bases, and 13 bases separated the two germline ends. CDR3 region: CASSSRRAGYGYTF. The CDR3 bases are TGTGCCAGCAGCTCGCGGCGGGCGGGCTATGGCTACACCTTC.

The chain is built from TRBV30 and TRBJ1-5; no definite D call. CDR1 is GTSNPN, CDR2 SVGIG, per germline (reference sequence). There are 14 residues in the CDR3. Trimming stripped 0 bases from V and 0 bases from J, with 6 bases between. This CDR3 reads CAWSVGHSNQPQHF. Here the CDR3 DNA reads TGTGCCTGGAGTGTAGGTCATAGCAATCAGCCCCAGCATTTT.

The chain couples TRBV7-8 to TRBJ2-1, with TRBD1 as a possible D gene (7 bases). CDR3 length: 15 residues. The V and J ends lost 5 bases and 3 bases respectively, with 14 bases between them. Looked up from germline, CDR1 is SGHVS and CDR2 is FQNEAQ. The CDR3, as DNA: TGTGCCAGCAGCCAGGGGGGCGTCGACTACAATGAGCAGTTCTTC. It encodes CASSQGGVDYNEQFF.

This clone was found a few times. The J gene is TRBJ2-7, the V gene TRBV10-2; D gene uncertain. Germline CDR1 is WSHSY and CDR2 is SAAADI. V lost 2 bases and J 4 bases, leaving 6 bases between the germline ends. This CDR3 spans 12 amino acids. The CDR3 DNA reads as TGCGCCAGCAGTGAGAGGGCTTACGAGCAGTACGTC. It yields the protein CASSERAYEQYV.